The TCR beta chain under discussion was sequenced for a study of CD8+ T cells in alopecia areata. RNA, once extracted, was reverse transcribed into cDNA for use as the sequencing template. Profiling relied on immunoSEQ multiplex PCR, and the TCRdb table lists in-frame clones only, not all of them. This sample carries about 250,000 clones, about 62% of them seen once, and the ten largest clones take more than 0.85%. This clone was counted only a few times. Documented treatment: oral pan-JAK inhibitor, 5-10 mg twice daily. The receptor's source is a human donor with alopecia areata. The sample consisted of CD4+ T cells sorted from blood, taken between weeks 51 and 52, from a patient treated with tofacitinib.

This CDR3 reads CATSRDTEAFF. DNA for the CDR3: TGTGCCACCAGCAGAGACACTGAAGCTTTCTTT. The chain combines TRBV15 with TRBJ1-1, with no clear D. The CDR3 runs to 11 residues. CDR1 LNHNV and CDR2 YYDKDF come from the germline V gene (reference sequence). V was pared by 0 bases and J by 4 bases, with 0 bases between.